The 30 T cell receptor beta chains reported below all come from one sample, sequenced in a study of shared clonotypes between healthy human individuals. Assay: immunoSEQ multiplex PCR; the TCRdb copy retains only in-frame clones and omits some. Of 2 million to 2.5 million clones detected, about 94% appear once; the ten largest clones hold 0.1% to 0.15%. The source material was naive CD4+ T cells sorted from blood. Documented subset: CD45RA+ positively selected. The receptor source for this set is a man in his late teens or twenties in good health.

V is TRBV2 and J is TRBJ2-7, with TRBD2 identical over 12 bases. CDR3 size: 16 residues. CDR1 is SNHLY, CDR2 FYNNEI, per germline. V was pared by 5 bases and J by 5 bases, with 10 bases of the junction left unmatched. The CDR3 reads CASSLSGLAGWDEQYF. CDR3 bases: TGTGCCAGCAGTCTTAGCGGACTAGCGGGATGGGACGAGCAGTACTTC.

This clone has only one observation. This chain links TRBV9 with TRBJ1-2; 12 nucleotides line up with TRBD1. V lost 4 bases and J lost 4; bases outside the gene matches: 8. The CDR3 loop spans 16 amino acids. Germline V lookup: CDR1 SGDLS, CDR2 YYNGEE. DNA for the CDR3: TGTGCCAGCAGCTCAGCCGGGACAGGGGGCGGCTATGGCTACACCTTC. It yields the protein CASSSAGTGGGYGYTF.

This clone was counted once. This chain uses TRBV6-1 with TRBJ1-6; D is perhaps TRBD1 (5 bases). CDR3 length equals 17 residues. Trimming left V 2 bases short and J 7 bases short, with 18 bases between. CDR1 is MNHNS and CDR2 is SASEGT in the germline V gene. CDR3 sequence (DNA): TGTGCCAGCAGTGAACGGGGGGAGACGGGAAGAAATTCACCCCTCCACTTT. Its translation is CASSERGETGRNSPLHF.

The chain combines TRBV30 with TRBJ2-1; 7 positions match TRBD2. V was clipped by 0 bases and J by 1 base; unmatched bases: 9. The CDR3 totals 17 residues. CDR1 and CDR2 from the germline V gene are GTSNPN and SVGIG (reference sequence). The CDR3 region has the DNA TGTGCCTGGAGTGTAGTCGGAGCTAGCGGATCCTACAATGAGCAGTTCTTC. Encoded protein: CAWSVVGASGSYNEQFF.

This clone was detected once. The chain has TRBV18 and TRBJ2-4; tentative D call: TRBD2 (5 bases). The V gene lost 3 bases and the J gene lost 9 bases, with 18 bases spanning the gap. Germline assignment: CDR1 KGHSH and CDR2 LQKENI. The CDR3 runs to 15 residues. CDR3 residues: CASSPMLQRTGIQYF. The CDR3 region has the DNA TGTGCCAGCTCACCCATGTTACAGCGGACCGGCATTCAGTACTTC.

This chain joins TRBV10-3 and TRBJ2-3; no firm D call. Between the trimmed V and J ends, which lost 3 bases and 10 bases, there was a span of 14 bases. The CDR3 is 13 amino acids. Germline V gene data show CDR1 as ENHRY and CDR2 as SYGVKD. CDR3 DNA sequence: TGTGCCATCAGTGACGAGTTGAGGAAGGCGCAGTATTTT. Its translation is CAISDELRKAQYF.

This chain links TRBV2 with TRBJ1-4; TRBD1 matches 7 bases. The germline V gene has CDR1 SNHLY and CDR2 FYNNEI. J was trimmed by 8 bases and V by 8 bases; bases with no gene match: 8. The length of the CDR3 is 13 residues. The CDR3 DNA sequence: TGTGCCAGCGTAAAGGGGGCGCGAGAAAAACTGTTTTTT. This codes for CASVKGAREKLFF.

The J gene is TRBJ1-1, the V gene TRBV6-6; no reliable D call. CDR3 size: 14 residues. The V and J ends lost 6 bases and 0 bases respectively, with 11 bases between them. Germline values: CDR1 MNHNY, CDR2 SVGAGI (reference sequence). CDR3 sequence reads: CASRETHMNTEAFF. For the CDR3, the DNA is TGTGCCAGCAGGGAGACACACATGAACACTGAAGCTTTCTTT.

In DNA, the CDR3 is TGTGCCAGCAGCCCTTCCAACAGTATGTCTTCACCCCTCCACTTT. This encodes CASSPSNSMSSPLHF. The chain combines TRBV11-2 with TRBJ1-6; D not certain. V was cut by 5 bases and J by 9 bases, with 17 bases left in between. This CDR3 is 15 amino acids long. Germline lookup yields CDR1 SGHAT and CDR2 FQNNGV. The full variable domain, its missing parts supplied by reference TRBV11-2 and TRBJ1-6, is EAGVAQSPRYKIIEKRQSVAFWCNPISGHATLYWYQQILGQGPKLLIQFQNNGVVDDSQLPKDRFSAERLKGVDSTLKIQPAKLEDSAVYLCASSPSNSMSSPLHFGNGTRLTVT.

V and J are TRBV5-3 and TRBJ2-5; 7 positions match TRBD2. TRBV5-3 is sorted into the ORF group, with uncertain function. Trimming took 10 bases from V and 2 from J; bases not matched to a gene: 11. The CDR3 loop spans 14 amino acids. CDR3 amino acids: CARVRDYPQETQYF. The CDR3 DNA is TGTGCCCGGGTACGGGACTACCCACAAGAGACCCAGTACTTC.

The chain uses TRBV6-1 and TRBJ2-2; the match to TRBD1 covers 7 bases. The V gene end was trimmed by 4 bases and the J gene end by 2 bases; junction bases not matched to a gene: 7. CDR1 is MNHNS, CDR2 SASEGT, per germline. The CDR3 totals 16 residues. The CDR3 is CASSARDRTNTGELFF. The CDR3 nucleotides are TGTGCCAGCAGTGCCCGGGACAGAACTAACACCGGGGAGCTGTTTTTT.

The V call is TRBV5-1, the J call TRBJ1-3; D call uncertain. The CDR3 has 15 amino acids. Trimming left V 4 bases short and J 0 bases short, with 11 bases between. CDR1 is SGHRS, CDR2 YFSETQ, per germline. DNA for the CDR3: TGCGCCAGCAGCGCATCATTGACCTCTGGAAACACCATATATTTT. It codes for CASSASLTSGNTIYF.

J is TRBJ1-1 and V is TRBV29-1; 9 nucleotides agree with TRBD1. Trimming took 7 bases from V and 5 from J; bases not matched to a gene: 8. The CDR3 length is 13 residues. Germline V gives CDR1 SQVTM, CDR2 ANQGSEA. The chain's CDR3 is CSALGQGLTEAFF. CDR3 DNA: TGCAGCGCCCTGGGACAGGGACTAACTGAAGCTTTCTTT.

V and J are TRBV5-1 and TRBJ2-1, with D perhaps matching TRBD1 (5 bases). Per germline, CDR1 SGHRS and CDR2 YFSETQ. Trimming removed 0 bases at V and 7 bases at J, with 17 bases between. This CDR3 is built from 16 residues. The CDR3 DNA reads as TGCGCCAGCAGCTTGGGAGACAGACCTCTGGGTAATGAGCAGTTCTTC. This sequence encodes CASSLGDRPLGNEQFF.

The rearrangement joins TRBV5-6 to TRBJ1-3, with TRBD1 matching 8 bases. J gave up 2 bases and V 4 bases, and 8 bases lay outside the gene matches. The CDR3 length is 16 residues. Germline V gene lookup returns CDR1 SGHDT and CDR2 YYEEEE. Here the CDR3 reads CASSRRQGSTGNTIYF. The CDR3 DNA sequence: TGTGCCAGCAGCCGACGACAGGGGAGTACTGGAAACACCATATATTTT.

The rearrangement uses TRBV5-1 and TRBJ1-1, with 7 bases aligning to TRBD1. This CDR3 is 14 amino acids long. Germline lookup yields CDR1 SGHRS and CDR2 YFSETQ. The ends lost 2 bases at V and 5 bases at J; junction bases unmatched: 6. CDR3 region: CASSFNGDRTEAFF. In DNA, the CDR3 is TGCGCCAGCAGCTTCAACGGGGACAGAACTGAAGCTTTCTTT.

CDR3: CASSLVQPAGELFF. As DNA, the CDR3 is TGCGCCAGCAGCTTGGTCCAGCCTGCCGGGGAGCTGTTTTTT. The rearrangement links TRBV5-1 to TRBJ2-2; D unclear. Trimming left V 0 bases short and J 6 bases short, with 9 bases between. Germline V gene sequence: CDR1 SGHRS, CDR2 YFSETQ. The length of the CDR3 is 14 residues.

V and J are TRBV19 and TRBJ2-7; TRBD1 matches 7 bases. Germline V gene lookup returns CDR1 LNHDA and CDR2 SQIVND (reference sequence). V dropped 5 bases and J dropped 2; count of bases not matched to a gene: 6. This CDR3 spans 14 amino acids. For the CDR3, the DNA is TGTGCCAGTAGTCCTCGGGGACAGACCTACGAGCAGTACTTC. It translates to CASSPRGQTYEQYF.

The sample holds one count of this clone. V and J are TRBV20-1 and TRBJ2-3; D gene uncertain. There are 11 residues in the CDR3. Deletions cut 5 bases from V and 7 bases from J, with 10 bases between. Per germline, CDR1 DFQATT and CDR2 SNEGSKA (reference sequence). CDR3 nucleotides: TGCAGTGCTCCGGGTGGAAATACGCAGTATTTT. It codes for CSAPGGNTQYF.

The sample holds a few counts of this clone. This rearrangement joins TRBV30 to TRBJ1-5; no reliable D call. The CDR3 runs 13 residues. V lost 2 bases and J lost 5, with 10 bases in between. Germline V gene data show CDR1 as GTSNPN and CDR2 as SVGIG (reference sequence). The CDR3 DNA is TGTGCCTGGAGTAGCTCTTCGGATCAGCCCCAGCATTTT. Translation gives CAWSSSSDQPQHF.

This chain connects TRBV30 to TRBJ1-1; no reliable D call. CDR1 GTSNPN and CDR2 SVGIG come from the germline V gene (reference sequence). Trimming pared 1 base from V and 6 bases from J, leaving 9 bases between. This CDR3 spans 12 amino acids. The DNA for the CDR3 is TGTGCCTGGAGTGACAACGGGCCTGAAGCTTTCTTT. Encoded protein: CAWSDNGPEAFF.

This chain connects TRBV6-5 to TRBJ2-3; no clear D gene. Germline lookup yields CDR1 MNHEY and CDR2 SVGAGI. V was pared by 5 bases and J by 4 bases, with 10 bases between. The CDR3 consists of 13 residues. The chain's CDR3 is CASSPRTPDTQYF. The CDR3 region has the DNA TGTGCCAGCAGTCCTCGGACGCCAGATACGCAGTATTTT.

This sequence joins TRBV6-1 and TRBJ2-3; D possibly uses TRBD1 or TRBD2 (6 bases each). Trimming cost V 4 bases and J 0 bases, with 11 bases left between them. Germline CDR1 reads MNHNS; CDR2 reads SASEGT. The CDR3 spans 15 residues. CDR3 loop: CASSVGGYSTDTQYF. The CDR3, as DNA: TGTGCCAGCAGTGTGGGGGGCTATAGCACAGATACGCAGTATTTT.

The V gene is TRBV2, the J gene TRBJ2-5, with a possible D match to TRBD2 (6 bases). V was trimmed by 4 bases and J by 5 bases, leaving 17 bases between them. The CDR3 covers 15 residues. Germline V gene data show CDR1 as SNHLY and CDR2 as FYNNEI. The CDR3 DNA follows: TGTGCCAGCAGTGGTGACGGAGGAGGGCGGGAGACCCAGTACTTC. It is translated as CASSGDGGGRETQYF.

The chain recombines TRBV28 with TRBJ2-2; D not certain. The germline CDR1 and CDR2 sequences are MDHEN and SYDVKM. V was clipped by 3 bases and J by 2 bases, with 10 bases between them. The CDR3 covers 15 residues. The CDR3 DNA reads TGTGCCAGCAGTTTCCAAATCCCAAACACCGGGGAGCTGTTTTTT. The encoded protein is CASSFQIPNTGELFF. The full variable domain, in which reference TRBV28 and TRBJ2-2 provide the parts outside the CDR3, is DVKVTQSSRYLVKRTGEKVFLECVQDMDHENMFWYRQDPGLGLRLIYFSYDVKMKEKGDIPEGYSVSREKKERFSLILESASTNQTSMYLCASSFQIPNTGELFFGEGSRLTVL.

This chain joins TRBV28 and TRBJ1-2; TRBD1 aligns across 7 bases. Trimming took 7 bases from V and 8 from J; bases not matched to a gene: 7. The CDR3 loop spans 12 amino acids. The germline V gene has CDR1 MDHEN and CDR2 SYDVKM. Here the CDR3 reads CASNSQGKGYTF. In DNA, the CDR3 is TGTGCCAGCAACTCACAGGGGAAGGGCTACACCTTC.

This rearrangement joins TRBV21-1 to TRBJ2-3; the D call in the table, TRBD2, was not verified against the DNA. TRBV21-1 is deemed a pseudogene. This CDR3 contains 15 residues. In nucleotides, the CDR3 is TGTGCCAGCAGCAAAGTCGGCGGAAGCACAGATACGCAGTATTTT. Translation: CASSKVGGSTDTQYF.

The chain combines TRBV6-5 with TRBJ1-3; D is undetermined. Trimming removed 0 bases from V and 4 bases from J, with 13 bases in between. Per germline, CDR1 MNHEY and CDR2 SVGAGI. The CDR3 spans 16 residues. CDR3 residues: CASSYSLGRHGNTIYF. CDR3 sequence (DNA): TGTGCCAGCAGTTACTCGCTCGGGAGGCACGGAAACACCATATATTTT.

To note about this clone: Distinct nucleotide sequences in the sample also encode this CDR3. The chain couples TRBV7-2 to TRBJ1-1, with a possible D match to TRBD1 (5 bases). Germline values: CDR1 SGHTA, CDR2 FQGNSA. The CDR3 loop spans 14 amino acids. Between the trimmed V and J ends, which lost 6 bases and 0 bases, there was a span of 11 bases. The CDR3 DNA reads as TGTGCCAGCAGTTTGGGACGGATGAACACTGAAGCTTTCTTT. The encoded protein is CASSLGRMNTEAFF.

The sample holds one count of this clone. The chain employs TRBV10-1 and TRBJ2-7, with D perhaps being TRBD1 or TRBD2 (5 bases each). The germline gives CDR1 WNHNN, CDR2 SYGVQD (reference sequence). V was cut by 3 bases and J by 5 bases, with 14 bases left in between. The CDR3 is 14 amino acids. CDR3 bases: TGCGCCAGCAGTGATTCCGGGGCACTCGACGAGCAGTACTTC. Its protein is CASSDSGALDEQYF.